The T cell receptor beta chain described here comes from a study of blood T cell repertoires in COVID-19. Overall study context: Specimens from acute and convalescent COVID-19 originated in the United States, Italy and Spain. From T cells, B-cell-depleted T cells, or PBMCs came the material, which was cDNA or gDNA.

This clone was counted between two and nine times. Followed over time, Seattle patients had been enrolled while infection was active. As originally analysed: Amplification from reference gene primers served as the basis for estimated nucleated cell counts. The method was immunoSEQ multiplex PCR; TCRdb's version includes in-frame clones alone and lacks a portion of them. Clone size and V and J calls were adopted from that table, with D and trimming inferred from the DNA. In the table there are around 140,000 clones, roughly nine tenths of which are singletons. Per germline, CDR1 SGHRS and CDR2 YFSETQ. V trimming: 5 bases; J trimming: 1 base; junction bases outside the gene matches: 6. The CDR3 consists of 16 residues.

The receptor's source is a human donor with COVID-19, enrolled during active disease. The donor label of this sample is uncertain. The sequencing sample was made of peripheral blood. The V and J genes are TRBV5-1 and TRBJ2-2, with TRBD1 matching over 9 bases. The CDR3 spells CASRDTGQGNTGELFF. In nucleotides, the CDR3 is TGCGCCAGCAGAGACACGGGACAGGGGAACACCGGGGAGCTGTTTTTT.